These 32 T cell receptor beta chains were all obtained from the same sample, sequenced in a study of blood T cell repertoires in COVID-19. Sequencing used immunoSEQ multiplex PCR; TCRdb keeps in-frame clones, though not all of them. The sample has around 220,000 clones; around 91% are singletons. Input material: PBMCs or T cells enriched from blood (not recorded which). The origin of the receptors is a man aged 30-40 years who had been exposed to COVID-19.

CDR3 nucleotides: TGTGCCACCAGTGATTTTAGGGGTGGTCGAGAGACCCAGTACTTC. Its translation: CATSDFRGGRETQYF. This chain uses TRBV24-1 with TRBJ2-5; D perhaps matches TRBD1 (5 bases). Germline CDR1 and CDR2: KGHDR and SFDVKD. This CDR3 spans 15 amino acids. V was shortened by 1 base and J by 4 bases, with 12 bases between the two germline ends.

The chain links TRBV5-1 to TRBJ2-3, with 7 bases aligning to TRBD2. Trimming cost V 0 bases and J 4 bases; bases outside gene matches: 11. Germline loops: CDR1 SGHRS, CDR2 YFSETQ. The CDR3 extends over 17 amino acids. CDR3 in amino acids: CASSLAGTGGSADTQYF. The CDR3 region has the DNA TGCGCCAGCAGCTTGGCGGGGACCGGGGGGAGTGCAGATACGCAGTATTTT.

The gene calls are TRBV3-1 (or the pseudogene TRBV3-2) and TRBJ1-5; 7 bases are shared with TRBD1. The CDR3 has 15 residues. Germline CDR1 is LGHDT and CDR2 is YNNKEL (reference sequence). V shed 4 bases, J shed 3 bases, and the junction held 6 bases outside the gene matches. Written as DNA, the CDR3 is TGTGCCAGCAGCCCCGAGGGACAGCCCAATCAGCCCCAGCATTTT. This translates into CASSPEGQPNQPQHF.

This chain uses TRBV7-8 with TRBJ1-2; no clear D. The CDR3 is 15 residues long. Germline assignment: CDR1 SGHVS and CDR2 FQNEAQ. V lost 1 base, J lost 8 bases, and 17 bases lay in between. CDR3 sequence (DNA): TGTGCCAGCAGCTTAGGAAGGTCAGCGGTTGGCGGCTACACCTTC. Translating gives CASSLGRSAVGGYTF.

The rearrangement links TRBV4-1 to TRBJ1-6, with D possibly being TRBD1 (5 bases). Germline V gene sequence: CDR1 MGHRA, CDR2 YSYEKL. The CDR3 totals 16 residues. V was pared by 1 base and J by 10 bases, with 17 bases between. The CDR3, as DNA: TGCGCCAGCAGCCAAGGACCCTCAGGGAAGAACTCACCCCTCCACTTT. Translated, it gives CASSQGPSGKNSPLHF.

The rearrangement joins TRBV4-2 to TRBJ1-4, with 7 bases identical to TRBD1. V lost 0 bases and J lost 5; bases outside the gene matches: 3. This CDR3 has 15 residues. Germline V gives CDR1 LGHNA, CDR2 YNFKEQ. The CDR3 sequence is CASSQDLQGNEKLFF. CDR3 in DNA: TGTGCCAGCAGCCAAGATTTACAGGGGAATGAAAAACTGTTTTTT.

The rearrangement links TRBV20-1 to TRBJ1-6; 7 bases fit TRBD1. The CDR3 extends over 15 amino acids. Germline V gene sequence: CDR1 DFQATT, CDR2 SNEGSKA (reference sequence). J lost 10 bases, V lost 3 bases, and 12 bases had no gene match. The CDR3 sequence: CSASRQGKSLSPLHF. The CDR3 DNA is TGCAGTGCTAGTAGACAGGGAAAGTCGTTGTCACCCCTCCACTTT.

This rearrangement joins TRBV5-1 to TRBJ1-1; possible D gene TRBD1, 5 bases. The CDR3 is 18 residues long. The V gene's germline CDR1 is SGHRS and CDR2 YFSETQ. Trimming left V 0 bases short and J 5 bases short, with 23 bases between. CDR3 sequence: CASSLGPLFRGGGTEAFF. The DNA for the CDR3 is TGCGCCAGCAGCTTGGGTCCCTTATTCCGGGGCGGGGGAACTGAAGCTTTCTTT.

The chain couples TRBV18 to TRBJ2-7; tentatively, D is TRBD2 (5 bases). With 0 bases removed from V and 0 bases from J, the gap between germline ends came to 18 bases. The CDR3 runs 18 residues. The germline CDR1 and CDR2 sequences are KGHSH and LQKENI. CDR3 nucleotide sequence: TGTGCCAGCTCACCACCCCCTCTCGGCGGGCCTAGCTCCTACGAGCAGTACTTC. Translating it yields CASSPPPLGGPSSYEQYF.

The CDR3 spells CASSLEGLHSYEQYF. The CDR3 DNA follows: TGCGCCAGCAGCTTGGAGGGACTGCACTCCTACGAGCAGTACTTC. The chain employs TRBV5-1 and TRBJ2-7, with D perhaps TRBD2 (6 bases). The ends were cut back, 0 bases at V and 0 bases at J, with 10 bases in the middle. Germline CDR1 is SGHRS and CDR2 is YFSETQ. The CDR3 contains 15 residues.

The chain employs TRBV3-1 (or the pseudogene TRBV3-2) and TRBJ1-3, with D perhaps matching TRBD1 (6 bases). The CDR3 sequence is 16 residues long. Germline CDR1 LGHDT, CDR2 YNNKEL (reference sequence). The V gene lost 1 base and the J gene lost 0 bases, with 10 bases spanning the gap. As DNA, the CDR3 is TGTGCCAGCAGCCAAGTTGACAGGCTCTCTGGAAACACCATATATTTT. It codes for CASSQVDRLSGNTIYF.

The chain employs TRBV6-5 and TRBJ1-6; possible D gene TRBD1, 5 bases. V was shortened by 6 bases and J by 15 bases, with 12 bases between the two germline ends. The CDR3 has 11 residues. Germline V CDR1 and CDR2: MNHEY, SVGAGI. CDR3 region: CASSRGGDLHF. CDR3 coding DNA: TGTGCCAGCAGCCGGGGGGGGGACCTCCACTTT.

This clone was counted once. The chain carries TRBV7-2 and TRBJ1-6; D is unclear. This CDR3 comprises 15 residues. Trimming removed 5 bases from V and 7 bases from J, with 15 bases in between. Germline CDR1 is SGHTA and CDR2 is FQGNSA. For the CDR3, the DNA is TGTGCCAGCAGCACCCACCGGGTCGTGAATTCACCCCTCCACTTT. Its protein product is CASSTHRVVNSPLHF. The variable domain in full, with the rest retrieved from reference TRBV7-2 and TRBJ1-6, is GAGVSQSPSNKVTEKGKDVELRCDPISGHTALYWYRQSLGQGLEFLIYFQGNSAPDKSGLPSDRFSAERTGGSVSTLTIQRTQQEDSAVYLCASSTHRVVNSPLHFGNGTRLTVT.

The chain carries TRBV9 and TRBJ2-2; 10 bases line up with TRBD1. V lost 4 bases, J lost 5 bases, and 8 bases stayed unmatched. In germline, CDR1 is SGDLS, CDR2 YYNGEE. The length of the CDR3 is 16 residues. DNA for the CDR3: TGTGCCAGCAGCCCCCTGGACAGGGGGTTTACCGGGGAGCTGTTTTTT. This sequence encodes CASSPLDRGFTGELFF.

This chain uses TRBV13 with TRBJ2-3, with D unresolved. The CDR3 extends over 12 amino acids. Trimming shortened V by 4 bases and J by 5 bases, and 7 bases separated the two germline ends. The V gene's germline CDR1 is PRHDT and CDR2 FYEKMQ (reference sequence). This chain's CDR3 is CASSSTLDTQYF. DNA of the CDR3: TGTGCCAGCAGCTCCACTCTAGATACGCAGTATTTT.

The chain links TRBV27 to TRBJ2-7; D is uncertain. The CDR3 covers 13 residues. Germline V CDR1 and CDR2: MNHEY, SMNVEV (reference sequence). Trimming left V 4 bases short and J 4 bases short, with 11 bases between. CDR3 amino acids: CASSSTYVYEQYF. CDR3 bases: TGTGCCAGCAGTTCGACATATGTATACGAGCAGTACTTC.

The V call is TRBV18, the J call TRBJ1-5; a weak D match, TRBD1 (5 bases). V was pared by 2 bases and J by 8 bases, with 13 bases between. Germline CDR1 reads KGHSH; CDR2 reads LQKENI. The CDR3 is 14 amino acids. As DNA, the CDR3 is TGTGCCAGCTCACCAGGCGGGGCCGTCGAGCCCCAGCATTTT. It translates to CASSPGGAVEPQHF.

This sequence joins TRBV9 and TRBJ1-2; D gene uncertain. The V end lost 3 bases, the J end lost 0 bases, and 6 bases lay between the germline ends. The CDR3 runs 13 residues. Germline-derived CDR1 and CDR2 are SGDLS and YYNGEE. The CDR3 bases are TGTGCCAGCAGCGCCTATTCTAACTATGGCTACACCTTC. Encoded protein: CASSAYSNYGYTF.

V and J are TRBV4-1 and TRBJ1-2; 9 bases line up with TRBD1. There are 17 residues in the CDR3. V shed 1 base, J shed 5 bases, and the junction held 11 bases outside the gene matches. Germline V CDR1 and CDR2: MGHRA, YSYEKL. The CDR3 protein is CASSQVIRRDREYGYTF. The CDR3 DNA reads as TGCGCCAGCAGCCAAGTGATACGCCGGGACAGGGAATATGGCTACACCTTC.

The genes are TRBV5-1 and TRBJ2-5; 9 bases are a match to TRBD2. The CDR3 loop spans 16 amino acids. V dropped 2 bases and J dropped 3; count of bases not matched to a gene: 8. Germline V lookup: CDR1 SGHRS, CDR2 YFSETQ. The CDR3 loop is CASSFPSGVSEETQYF. As DNA, the CDR3 is TGCGCCAGCAGCTTCCCTAGCGGGGTCTCGGAAGAGACCCAGTACTTC.

This clone was found a few times. This chain joins TRBV13 and TRBJ2-2, with 7 bases lining up with TRBD2. Germline CDR1 reads PRHDT; CDR2 reads FYEKMQ (reference sequence). The CDR3 is 13 residues long. V gave up 10 bases and J gave up 0 bases; unmatched junction bases: 2. The CDR3 sequence is CATGGANTGELFF. The DNA of the CDR3 is TGTGCCACTGGGGGGGCGAACACCGGGGAGCTGTTTTTT.

The chain recombines TRBV21-1 with TRBJ1-1; the DNA was not used to check the table's D call, TRBD1. TRBV21-1 is a known pseudogene. The CDR3 has 16 amino acids. For the CDR3, the DNA is TGTGCCAGCAGCTTTTCCGGGACAGGACCCAGTACTGAAGCTTTCTTT. This translates into CASSFSGTGPSTEAFF.

J is TRBJ1-1 and V is TRBV18, with a tentative D call TRBD1 (5 bases). The CDR3 totals 14 residues. V shed 6 bases and J shed 4 bases, with 15 bases lying between them. Germline V gene data show CDR1 as KGHSH and CDR2 as LQKENI. The CDR3 DNA reads TGTGCCAGCTCTCTAGACCGGGGGGTCACTGAAGCTTTCTTT. The encoded protein is CASSLDRGVTEAFF.

This CDR3 is CASSSLPGNTIYF. The DNA of the CDR3 is TGTGCCAGCAGCTCCCTCCCTGGAAACACCATATATTTT. The V call is TRBV14, the J call TRBJ1-3, with unresolved D. V gave up 5 bases and J gave up 2 bases, with 7 bases separating them. The CDR3 contains 13 residues. The V gene's germline CDR1 is SGHDN and CDR2 FVKESK. Full variable domain (outside the CDR3, taken from reference TRBV14 and TRBJ1-3): EAGVTQFPSHSVIEKGQTVTLRCDPISGHDNLYWYRRVMGKEIKFLLHFVKESKQDESGMPNNRFLAERTGGTYSTLKVQPAELEDSGVYFCASSSLPGNTIYFGEGSWLTVV.

The V call is TRBV5-6, the J call TRBJ1-2; a weak D match, TRBD1 (5 bases). The CDR3 has 13 residues. Germline-derived CDR1 and CDR2 are SGHDT and YYEEEE. Between the trimmed V and J ends, which lost 4 bases and 10 bases, there was a span of 17 bases. In nucleotides, the CDR3 is TGTGCCAGCAGCCGGAGGGACGGACCCATCTACACCTTC. This encodes CASSRRDGPIYTF.

The chain employs TRBV9 and TRBJ2-3; 10 positions match TRBD2. The CDR3 is 17 residues long. After removal of 0 bases from V and 0 bases from J, the junction contained 4 bases not matched to a gene. Germline V gene data show CDR1 as SGDLS and CDR2 as YYNGEE. CDR3 sequence: CASSVDSSGGSTDTQYF. CDR3 bases: TGTGCCAGCAGCGTAGATAGTAGCGGGGGGAGCACAGATACGCAGTATTTT.

The chain carries TRBV19 and TRBJ1-2, with D unresolved. V lost 10 bases, J lost 5 bases, and 20 bases lay in between. The CDR3 runs to 14 residues. Germline V gives CDR1 LNHDA, CDR2 SQIVND (reference sequence). CDR3 sequence: CATFTWGEGYGYTF. The CDR3, as DNA: TGTGCCACCTTCACATGGGGTGAGGGTTATGGCTACACCTTC.

The rearrangement uses TRBV4-3 and TRBJ1-5, with 8 positions matching TRBD1. Germline values: CDR1 LGHNA, CDR2 YSLEER. Trimming at V came to 0 bases and at J to 8 bases, leaving 24 bases not matched to a gene. CDR3 length: 21 residues. The DNA of the CDR3 is TGCGCCAGCAGCCAAGATCCCCCGATACCCCCCCACCGCCAGGGGGCGAAGCCCCAGCATTTT. Translation gives CASSQDPPIPPHRQGAKPQHF.

V gene TRBV5-1 combines with J gene TRBJ2-2; 10 nucleotides line up with TRBD2. Trimming took 1 base from V and 5 from J; bases not matched to a gene: 8. Germline loops: CDR1 SGHRS, CDR2 YFSETQ. The CDR3 is made up of 17 amino acids. The CDR3 here is CASSLSSGGARTGELFF. CDR3 DNA sequence: TGCGCCAGCAGCTTGTCCAGCGGGGGGGCCCGTACCGGGGAGCTGTTTTTT.

The J gene is TRBJ2-7, the V gene TRBV12-3 or TRBV12-4; TRBD2 matches at 8 bases. The CDR3 runs to 12 residues. The ends lost 8 bases at V and 6 bases at J; junction bases unmatched: 6. DNA of the CDR3: TGTGCCAGCGCGGGGGGCGGGGGCGAGCAGTACTTC. Translated: CASAGGGGEQYF.

The V call is TRBV7-9, the J call TRBJ2-3, with D possibly TRBD2 on 6 matching bases. Between the trimmed V and J ends, which lost 4 bases and 2 bases, there was a span of 10 bases. Looked up from germline, CDR1 is SEHNR and CDR2 is FQNEAQ (reference sequence). The CDR3 loop spans 14 amino acids. In DNA, the CDR3 is TGTGCCAGCAGCTACGGGGACTCCACAGATACGCAGTATTTT. Encoded protein: CASSYGDSTDTQYF.

The genes are TRBV5-1 and TRBJ2-4; D is possibly TRBD2 (5 bases). The CDR3 has 15 amino acids. CDR1 is SGHRS, CDR2 YFSETQ, per germline. V lost 4 bases and J 0 bases, leaving 11 bases between the germline ends. CDR3 region: CASSPTDSAKNIQYF. Here the CDR3 DNA reads TGCGCCAGCAGCCCGACGGACTCAGCCAAAAACATTCAGTACTTC.